One and the same sample provided the 24 T cell receptor beta chains below, sequenced in a study of blood T cell repertoires in COVID-19. Some clones are missing from TCRdb's copy, which holds only in-frame ones; the method was immunoSEQ multiplex PCR. The table includes 85,000 to 130,000 clones, about 89% detected once. Sequences were obtained from peripheral blood. The receptors come from a man aged 60 to 75 with acute or convalescent COVID-19.

This clone was detected once. The rearrangement uses TRBV7-9 and TRBJ2-3, with 10 bases matching TRBD2. Germline V gene sequence: CDR1 SEHNR, CDR2 FQNEAQ (reference sequence). The CDR3 sequence is 15 residues long. V trimming: 5 bases; J trimming: 2 bases; junction bases outside the gene matches: 4. CDR3 nucleotides: TGTGCCAGCAGCAAAGCGGGAGGGCCCACAGATACGCAGTATTTT. This encodes CASSKAGGPTDTQYF. Supplemented by reference TRBV7-9 and TRBJ2-3, the full variable domain reads DTGVSQNPRHKITKRGQNVTFRCDPISEHNRLYWYRQTLGQGPEFLTYFQNEAQLEKSRLLSDRFSAERPKGSFSTLEIQRTEQGDSAMYLCASSKAGGPTDTQYFGPGTRLTVL.

V is TRBV29-1 and J is TRBJ1-1, with TRBD1 identical over 9 bases. Per germline, CDR1 SQVTM and CDR2 ANQGSEA. Germline trimming cut 7 bases from V and 1 base from J; bases unmatched to any gene: 1. CDR3 length: 12 residues. CDR3 protein: CSGDRENTEAFF. The CDR3 DNA sequence: TGCAGCGGGGACAGGGAGAACACTGAAGCTTTCTTT.

This chain joins TRBV6-7 and TRBJ1-5; 9 bases are a match to TRBD1. TRBV6-7 is classed as an ORF, of uncertain function. CDR3 length: 17 residues. The V segment lost 1 base and the J segment 5 bases; nucleotides outside the gene matches: 9. CDR3 nucleotide sequence: TGTGCCAGCAGTTACTGGTATATGGGACAGGGAGATCAGCCCCAGCATTTT. The encoded protein is CASSYWYMGQGDQPQHF.

The chain recombines TRBV7-6 with TRBJ2-1; D might be TRBD1 (6 bases). The germline gives CDR1 SGHVS, CDR2 FNYEAQ. The CDR3 consists of 16 residues. V gave up 1 base and J gave up 4 bases, with 14 bases separating them. The CDR3 sequence is CASSLGLQGLYNEQFF. The CDR3 region has the DNA TGTGCCAGCAGCTTAGGTCTACAGGGTTTATACAATGAGCAGTTCTTC.

This clone was picked up a small number of times. This chain uses TRBV2 with TRBJ1-6; a possible D gene is TRBD1 (5 bases). V shed 7 bases and J shed 8 bases, with 15 bases lying between them. This CDR3 region has 14 residues. Germline CDR1 and CDR2: SNHLY and FYNNEI. The CDR3 DNA follows: TGTGCCAGCAAGGCAGGGCTGGGATATTCACCCCTCCACTTT. Its protein is CASKAGLGYSPLHF.

The genes are TRBV30 and TRBJ1-2; D is perhaps TRBD1 (6 bases). Germline assignment: CDR1 GTSNPN and CDR2 SVGIG (reference sequence). Trimming cost V 0 bases and J 2 bases, with 16 bases left between them. This CDR3 contains 16 residues. The CDR3 DNA reads as TGTGCCTGGAGTGTACTAAAGGGACATCTAAACTATGGCTACACCTTC. Encoded protein: CAWSVLKGHLNYGYTF.

The J gene is TRBJ1-4, the V gene TRBV28; D might be TRBD1 (5 bases). The germline V gene encodes CDR1 MDHEN and CDR2 SYDVKM. The CDR3 contains 14 residues. Deletions cut 5 bases from V and 0 bases from J, with 7 bases between. CDR3: CASSETATNEKLFF. CDR3 bases: TGTGCCAGCAGTGAGACAGCAACTAATGAAAAACTGTTTTTT.

The V call is TRBV24-1, the J call TRBJ1-2; the D is unclear. Germline V gives CDR1 KGHDR, CDR2 SFDVKD. The CDR3 consists of 14 residues. Trimming shortened V by 0 bases and J by 8 bases, and 12 bases separated the two germline ends. CDR3 in amino acids: CATSDLALNEGYTF. The CDR3 DNA is TGTGCCACCAGTGATTTGGCCCTGAACGAGGGCTACACCTTC.

V and J are TRBV11-3 and TRBJ2-1, with TRBD2 matching 9 bases. V trimming: 7 bases; J trimming: 8 bases; junction bases outside the gene matches: 12. This CDR3 is 15 amino acids long. In germline, CDR1 is SGHNT, CDR2 YENEEA. DNA for the CDR3: TGTGCCAGCACCCGGGGTAGCGGGAGAACCGATGAGCAGTTCTTC. The encoded protein is CASTRGSGRTDEQFF.

Remarks on this clone: Germline and junction disagree at one end, which may indicate a read error. The chain uses TRBV11-1 and TRBJ2-1; D is perhaps TRBD2 (6 bases). The CDR3 contains 15 residues. CDR1 is SGHAT, CDR2 FQDESV, per germline (reference sequence). For the CDR3, the DNA is TGTGCCAGCAGCCCCATCGGACTATCCAACAATGAACAGTTCTTC. It yields the protein CASSPIGLSNNEQFF.

A single count supports this clone. V usage is TRBV21-1 and J usage is TRBJ1-6; whether TRBD1, the table's D call, matches the DNA was not checked. TRBV21-1 is noted as a pseudogene. The CDR3 spans 17 residues. The CDR3, as DNA: TGTGCCAGCAGCAAATGGGGCAGCGAACTCTATAATTCACCCCTCCACTTT. Its translation is CASSKWGSELYNSPLHF.

The J gene is TRBJ2-5, the V gene TRBV5-1; a weak D match, TRBD2 (5 bases). The CDR3 length is 16 residues. Trimming left V 1 base short and J 1 base short, with 14 bases between. The germline V gene encodes CDR1 SGHRS and CDR2 YFSETQ. The CDR3 DNA sequence: TGCGCCAGCAGCTTGTCGGCTAGCCGAACCCAAGAGACCCAGTACTTC. It translates to CASSLSASRTQETQYF.

Written as DNA, the CDR3 is TGTGCCAGCACCCTCGCCGGGAGAGTTAATTCACCCCTCCACTTT. Protein: CASTLAGRVNSPLHF. This chain links TRBV27 with TRBJ1-6, with no clear D. Germline assignment: CDR1 MNHEY and CDR2 SMNVEV (reference sequence). This CDR3 has 15 residues. The V end was cut by 7 bases, the J end by 6 bases, with 16 bases between.

This clone was detected once. The chain has TRBV18 and TRBJ1-5, with a possible D match to TRBD1 (6 bases). Germline CDR1 KGHSH, CDR2 LQKENI. This CDR3 region has 17 residues. V was clipped by 5 bases and J by 4 bases, with 21 bases between them. The CDR3, as DNA: TGTGCCAGCTCAGCAGTTAACTCCGGACAGTCAAATCAGCCCCAGCATTTT. Protein product: CASSAVNSGQSNQPQHF.

This chain connects TRBV29-1 to TRBJ2-1, with D possibly matching TRBD2 (6 bases). V lost 7 bases and J lost 7, with 14 bases in between. The V gene's germline CDR1 is SQVTM and CDR2 ANQGSEA. The length of the CDR3 is 12 residues. This chain's CDR3 is CSAGVNRNEQFF. The CDR3 DNA follows: TGCAGCGCGGGGGTTAATCGGAATGAGCAGTTCTTC.

As DNA, the CDR3 is TGTGCCAGCAGCCGGGGACAGGTTAATTCACCCCTCCACTTT. Its protein product is CASSRGQVNSPLHF. V usage is TRBV5-6 and J usage is TRBJ1-6; 8 bases agree with TRBD1. The germline gives CDR1 SGHDT, CDR2 YYEEEE. The CDR3 loop spans 14 amino acids. The V segment lost 4 bases and the J segment 6 bases; nucleotides outside the gene matches: 3. Full variable domain (rest looked up from reference TRBV5-6 and TRBJ1-6): DAGVTQSPTHLIKTRGQQVTLRCSPKSGHDTVSWYQQALGQGPQFIFQYYEEEERQRGNFPDRFSGHQFPNYSSELNVNALLLGDSALYLCASSRGQVNSPLHFGNGTRLTVT.

The chain has TRBV4-1 and TRBJ2-1; TRBD1 might be the D (6 bases). Trimming cost V 5 bases and J 6 bases, with 17 bases left between them. This CDR3 is built from 15 residues. The germline gives CDR1 MGHRA, CDR2 YSYEKL. CDR3 in amino acids: CASSSAGTITNEQFF. The CDR3 DNA sequence: TGCGCCAGCAGCTCCGCCGGGACAATCACCAATGAGCAGTTCTTC.

CDR3 nucleotide sequence: TGTGCCAGCAGTTTAAAGGGGGACACTGAAGCTTTCTTT. This gives the protein CASSLKGDTEAFF. J is TRBJ1-1 and V is TRBV12-3 or TRBV12-4; D is perhaps TRBD1 (6 bases). The CDR3 has 13 residues. V was trimmed by 2 bases and J by 3 bases, leaving 7 bases between them.

The chain combines TRBV6-4 with TRBJ2-3; 12 nucleotides align to TRBD2. With 2 bases clipped from V and 3 bases from J, the junction kept 0 bases outside the gene matches. CDR1 MRHNA and CDR2 SNTAGT come from the germline V gene. The CDR3 is 15 residues long. In DNA, the CDR3 is TGTGCCAGCAGTGACGGGACTAGCGGGACAGATACGCAGTATTTT. Translating it yields CASSDGTSGTDTQYF.

The gene calls are TRBV19 and TRBJ1-5; D gene uncertain. V shed 6 bases and J shed 0 bases, with 12 bases lying between them. This CDR3 region has 15 residues. Looked up from germline, CDR1 is LNHDA and CDR2 is SQIVND (reference sequence). CDR3 sequence: CASRYTSTSNQPQHF. CDR3 coding DNA: TGTGCCAGTAGGTATACGTCTACTAGCAATCAGCCCCAGCATTTT.

The chain carries TRBV6-5 and TRBJ1-2, with a tentative D call TRBD1 (6 bases). The CDR3 contains 14 residues. Trimming took off 7 bases at V and 6 bases at J, with 18 bases between the two ends. CDR1 and CDR2 from the germline V gene are MNHEY and SVGAGI. This chain's CDR3 is CASTKQGRWDGYTF. CDR3 bases: TGTGCCAGCACCAAACAGGGTCGCTGGGATGGCTACACCTTC.

This rearrangement joins TRBV3-1 (or the pseudogene TRBV3-2) to TRBJ1-1; D is perhaps TRBD1 (6 bases). Germline lookup yields CDR1 LGHDT and CDR2 YNNKEL (reference sequence). There are 18 residues in the CDR3. V was cut by 4 bases and J by 0 bases, with 21 bases left in between. This CDR3 is CASSPLWFGGRMNTEAFF. CDR3 in DNA: TGTGCCAGCAGCCCCCTATGGTTCGGGGGGCGGATGAACACTGAAGCTTTCTTT.

This chain uses TRBV2 with TRBJ2-7, with 8 bases matching TRBD2. The CDR3 is 15 residues long. In germline, CDR1 is SNHLY, CDR2 FYNNEI. V lost 5 bases, J lost 7 bases, and 13 bases stayed unmatched. The chain's CDR3 is CASSRGSGRITEQYV. CDR3 bases: TGTGCCAGCAGTAGGGGCAGCGGGAGAATCACAGAGCAGTACGTC.

The chain employs TRBV9 and TRBJ1-3; TRBD1 matches 7 bases. V shed 0 bases and J 4 bases; nucleotides not matched to a gene: 13. Germline values: CDR1 SGDLS, CDR2 YYNGEE. The CDR3 loop spans 18 amino acids. The CDR3 DNA is TGTGCCAGCAGCGTAGCCCCAATGGTAGGACAGGCGGGAAACACCATATATTTT. It yields the protein CASSVAPMVGQAGNTIYF.